This is a list of T cell receptor beta chains from one sample in a study of memory CD4+ T cells and cytomegalovirus serostatus. Clones were sequenced by immunoSEQ multiplex PCR, and TCRdb holds only the in-frame ones, with some missing. Of over 50,000 clones listed, around 83% were seen once; the top ten hold roughly 0.9%. Sequencing was done on a sample of memory CD4+ T cells from blood. All receptors derive from an adult in good health and CMV-seronegative. CDR3s include the opening cysteine and the closing phenylalanine or tryptophan. Each record gives: clone size, D gene, V gene, CDR3 length, J gene, CDR3 protein, CDR3 DNA. A D gene is named only where the DNA matches it firmly. Clone sizes are given selectively: once, few, many, or a class where the clone is expanded.

>medium-sized|NA|TRBV30|12|TRBJ1-1
CAWSVRGTEAFF
TGTGCCTGGAGTGTAAGGGGAACTGAAGCTTTCTTT
>NA|TRBD1|TRBV18|14|TRBJ2-2
CASSFSRGPGELFF
TGTGCCAGCTCATTTTCCAGGGGGCCCGGGGAGCTGTTTTTT
>NA|TRBD1|TRBV6-5|15|TRBJ1-2
CASSSPRDRGYGYTF
TGTGCCAGCAGTTCCCCCCGGGACAGGGGCTATGGCTACACCTTC
>NA|NA|TRBV7-8|15|TRBJ2-3
CASSRRESSADTQYF
TGTGCCAGCAGCCGCCGGGAGAGCTCGGCAGATACGCAGTATTTT
>NA|TRBD1|TRBV18|18|TRBJ2-1
CASSPPLPRTGGKNEQFF
TGTGCCAGCTCACCACCCCTGCCTCGGACAGGGGGCAAGAATGAGCAGTTCTTC
>NA|TRBD1|TRBV5-6|15|TRBJ1-4
CASSTSRDSNEKLFF
TGTGCCAGCAGCACGAGCCGGGACAGTAATGAAAAACTGTTTTTT
>once|NA|TRBV10-1|12|TRBJ2-1
CASSEQRGEQFF
TGCGCCAGCAGTGAGCAAAGGGGTGAGCAGTTCTTC
>NA|NA|TRBV2|15|TRBJ1-6
CASSEGQRDNSPLHF
TGTGCCAGCAGTGAAGGGCAGAGGGACAATTCACCCCTCCACTTT
>NA|TRBD1|TRBV19|15|TRBJ2-7
CASSIVGQDSYEQYF
TGTGCCAGTAGTATAGTTGGACAGGATAGCTACGAGCAGTACTTC
>NA|TRBD1|TRBV5-1|15|TRBJ1-2
CASSFDRGRDYGYTF
TGCGCCAGCAGTTTCGACAGGGGACGCGACTATGGCTACACCTTC
>NA|NA|TRBV29-1|10|TRBJ2-3
CSVGQDTQYF
TGCAGCGTTGGGCAAGATACGCAGTATTTT
>few|TRBD1|TRBV19|14|TRBJ1-6
CASSIGTGDSPLHF
TGTGCCAGTAGTATCGGGACAGGGGATTCACCCCTCCACTTT
>NA|NA|TRBV9|15|TRBJ2-2
CASSTGTSNTGELFF
TGTGCCAGCAGCACAGGGACCTCGAACACCGGGGAGCTGTTTTTT
>NA|TRBD2|TRBV19|15|TRBJ2-7
CARGGTSGTTYEQYF
TGTGCCAGAGGGGGGACTAGCGGGACCACCTACGAGCAGTACTTC
>NA|NA|TRBV19|14|TRBJ1-1
CASSSSAKNTEAFF
TGTGCCAGTAGTAGCTCCGCAAAGAACACTGAAGCTTTCTTT
>once|TRBD1|TRBV27|17|TRBJ2-6
CASSFAGGRSGANVLTF
TGTGCCAGCAGTTTTGCAGGGGGCCGCTCTGGGGCCAACGTCCTGACTTTC
>NA|TRBD2|TRBV5-1|15|TRBJ2-1
CASSLLAGGYNEQFF
TGCGCCAGCAGCTTACTAGCGGGAGGGTACAATGAGCAGTTCTTC
>NA|NA|TRBV28|14|TRBJ1-4
CASSSGATNEKLFF
TGTGCCAGCAGTTCGGGAGCAACTAATGAAAAACTGTTTTTT
>NA|NA|TRBV6-5|14|TRBJ1-2
CASSYSSVSYGYTF
TGTGCCAGCAGTTACTCGAGCGTTTCCTATGGCTACACCTTC
>NA|NA|TRBV13|16|TRBJ2-6
CASSRVELSGANVLTF
TGTGCCAGCAGCCGGGTAGAATTATCTGGGGCCAACGTCCTGACTTTC
>NA|NA|TRBV6-1|15|TRBJ2-3
CASSDGGSSTDTQYF
TGTGCCAGCAGTGACGGTGGATCTAGCACAGATACGCAGTATTTT
>NA|NA|TRBV4-1|15|TRBJ1-4
CASSQAAGLNEKLFF
TGCGCCAGCAGCCAAGCTGCGGGGCTTAATGAAAAACTGTTTTTT
>NA|NA|TRBV7-9|13|TRBJ2-5
CASSFAGMETQYF
TGTGCCAGCAGCTTTGCGGGAATGGAGACCCAGTACTTC
>NA|TRBD1|TRBV28|13|TRBJ2-7
CATTGTVPYEQYF
TGTGCCACCACCGGGACAGTACCCTACGAGCAGTACTTC
>once|TRBD2|TRBV6-6|15|TRBJ2-7
CASSYSGRGAREQYF
TGTGCCAGCAGTTACTCGGGGCGGGGGGCCCGAGAGCAGTACTTC
>few|NA|TRBV25-1|12|TRBJ1-1
CASSEWNTEAFF
TGTGCCAGCAGTGAATGGAACACTGAAGCTTTCTTT
>once|NA|TRBV11-3|13|TRBJ2-1
CASSLGVTVEQFF
TGTGCCAGCAGCTTAGGCGTGACAGTGGAGCAGTTCTTC
>NA|TRBD2|TRBV2|15|TRBJ2-2
CASSEMWGGTGELFF
TGTGCCAGCAGTGAAATGTGGGGGGGCACCGGGGAGCTGTTTTTT
>NA|TRBD1|TRBV18|14|TRBJ2-7
CASSPTGGTYEQYF
TGTGCCAGCTCACCAACAGGGGGAACCTACGAGCAGTACTTC
>NA|NA|TRBV18|16|TRBJ1-6
CASSRESGSYNSPLHF
TGTGCCAGCTCGCGGGAAAGTGGATCCTATAATTCACCCCTCCACTTT
>once|NA|TRBV28|15|TRBJ1-1
CASGQSRDGSTEAFF
TGTGCCAGCGGCCAGAGCAGGGATGGGAGCACTGAAGCTTTCTTT
>NA|NA|TRBV11-2|14|TRBJ2-2
CASSSPGNTGELFF
TGTGCCAGCAGCTCCCCCGGGAACACCGGGGAGCTGTTTTTT
>NA|NA|TRBV7-9|16|TRBJ1-1
CASLDRTALMNTEAFF
TGTGCCAGCTTAGACAGGACAGCTCTTATGAACACTGAAGCTTTCTTT
>NA|TRBD2|TRBV5-8|18|TRBJ2-7
CASSLLGGALAGSYEQYF
TGTGCCAGCAGCTTGCTCGGCGGAGCGTTAGCGGGAAGCTACGAGCAGTACTTC
>few|TRBD1|TRBV5-1|14|TRBJ2-7
CASSSGTGEYEQYF
TGCGCCAGCAGCTCCGGGACAGGGGAATACGAGCAGTACTTC
>NA|NA|TRBV4-1|12|TRBJ1-2
CASSQPNYGYTF
TGCGCCAGCAGCCAACCGAACTATGGCTACACCTTC
>NA|NA|TRBV18|14|TRBJ1-2
CASSADMSNYGYTF
TGTGCCAGCTCGGCGGACATGAGCAACTATGGCTACACCTTC
>NA|NA|TRBV28|17|TRBJ2-6
CASSSPGESSGANVLTF
TGTGCCAGCAGTTCCCCCGGGGAGTCGTCTGGGGCCAACGTCCTGACTTTC
>once|NA|TRBV11-2|15|TRBJ1-3
CASSSQPGQGNTIYF
TGTGCCAGCAGCTCTCAACCGGGACAAGGAAACACCATATATTTT